This is a list of T cell receptor beta chains from one sample in a study of T-cell reconstitution after alpha-beta-depleted transplantation in children. One entry per CDR3 protein results from TCRdb running MiXCR on the PCR reads. Of about 110,000 distinct CDR3 sequences listed, 10% are singletons. Source: PBMCs, taken before TCRalphabeta/CD19-depleted stem cell transplant. The receptors derive from a boy aged 2-15 years with acute lymphoblastic leukemia, due to receive a stem cell transplant. Both conserved end residues are part of each CDR3. D genes are given only for firm matches. A clone size is listed for some rows: how often the clone was seen (once, few, many), or a class if it is expanded.

length: 11
V: TRBV4-2
D: .
size: many
J: TRBJ2-7
DNA: TGTGCCAGCCCGAGGCGGTACGAGCAGTACTTC
CDR3: CASPRRYEQYF

length: 16
V: TRBV5-1
D: .
size: few
J: TRBJ2-3
DNA: TGCGCCAGCAGCTTGGCAGCGCAGGGCGGTTCAGATACGCAGTATTTT
CDR3: CASSLAAQGGSDTQYF

length: 13
V: TRBV7-2
D: TRBD2
size: .
J: TRBJ2-7
DNA: TGTGCCAGCAAACTAGCGCCCTTCGACGAGCAGTACTTC
CDR3: CASKLAPFDEQYF

length: 15
V: TRBV28
D: .
size: few
J: TRBJ2-2
DNA: TGTGCCAGCAGACCCGGGACACCAAACACCGGGGAGCTGTTTTTT
CDR3: CASRPGTPNTGELFF

length: 13
V: TRBV24-1
D: TRBD1
size: few
J: TRBJ1-2
DNA: TGTGCCACCACCCAGGGGGATCGCTATGGCTACACCTTC
CDR3: CATTQGDRYGYTF

length: 13
V: TRBV12-3/TRBV12-4
D: .
size: few
J: TRBJ1-2
DNA: TGTGCCAGCAGTTTACGGGACACCTATGGCTACACCTTC
CDR3: CASSLRDTYGYTF

length: 16
V: TRBV2
D: .
size: few
J: TRBJ1-6
DNA: TGTGCCAGCAGTGAGACGGGGGATTACTATAATTCACCCCTCCACTTT
CDR3: CASSETGDYYNSPLHF

length: 15
V: TRBV4-2
D: TRBD2
size: many
J: TRBJ2-2
DNA: TGTGCCAGCAGCCCTTCGAGGACTAGCACCGGGGAGCTGTTTTTT
CDR3: CASSPSRTSTGELFF

length: 13
V: TRBV7-3
D: .
size: few
J: TRBJ1-5
DNA: TGTGCCAGCAGCTTGAGGGACGGCCAGCCCCAGCATTTT
CDR3: CASSLRDGQPQHF

length: 15
V: TRBV6-5
D: TRBD2
size: .
J: TRBJ2-3
DNA: TGTGCCAGCAGTTATACGAGCGGGATCACAGATACGCAGTATTTT
CDR3: CASSYTSGITDTQYF

length: 15
V: TRBV13
D: .
size: .
J: TRBJ2-1
DNA: TGTGCCAGCAGCTCTTACCCTACAGGGCGGAATGAGCAGTTCTTC
CDR3: CASSSYPTGRNEQFF

length: 11
V: TRBV20-1
D: .
size: few
J: TRBJ2-1
DNA: TGCAGTGCCCCAATCTATGGGGAGCAGTTCTTC
CDR3: CSAPIYGEQFF

length: 15
V: TRBV5-1
D: .
size: few
J: TRBJ2-1
DNA: TGCGCCAGCAGCTTAAACGGCAGCCCGTACAATGAGCAGTTCTTC
CDR3: CASSLNGSPYNEQFF

length: 16
V: TRBV7-9
D: TRBD2
size: many
J: TRBJ2-7
DNA: TGTGCCAGCAGCAAACGCGGACTAGCGGGGACCTACGAGCAGTACTTC
CDR3: CASSKRGLAGTYEQYF

length: 14
V: TRBV7-6
D: TRBD1
size: many
J: TRBJ2-1
DNA: TGTGCCAGCAGCTTCGGACAGGGGTACAATGAGCAGTTCTTC
CDR3: CASSFGQGYNEQFF

length: 15
V: TRBV11-2
D: .
size: .
J: TRBJ1-1
DNA: TGTGCCAGCAGCTTAGGTTCTTATTCTAGGACACAAGCTTTCTTT
CDR3: CASSLGSYSRTQAFF

length: 17
V: TRBV7-9
D: TRBD2
size: few
J: TRBJ2-3
DNA: TGTGCCAGCAGCCGCGGGTTACTAGCGGGGGGCACAGATACGCAGTATTTT
CDR3: CASSRGLLAGGTDTQYF

length: 15
V: TRBV9
D: .
size: many
J: TRBJ2-3
DNA: TGTGCCAGCACCCCGGGAATTCTAAACACAGATACGCAGTATTTT
CDR3: CASTPGILNTDTQYF

length: 12
V: TRBV20-1
D: .
size: .
J: TRBJ2-2
DNA: TGCAGTGCTAGAGGACTAGCCGGGGAGCTGTTTTTT
CDR3: CSARGLAGELFF

length: 15
V: TRBV28
D: TRBD1
size: few
J: TRBJ2-5
DNA: TGTGCCAGCAGTCCGGGGACAGGGGGCGCAAAGACCCAGTACTTC
CDR3: CASSPGTGGAKTQYF

length: 15
V: TRBV20-1
D: .
size: .
J: TRBJ2-7
DNA: TGCAGTGCTAGAGTTTGGTGGGAGCGGTCCTACGAGCAGTACTTC
CDR3: CSARVWWERSYEQYF

length: 15
V: TRBV12-3/TRBV12-4
D: .
size: .
J: TRBJ1-2
DNA: TGTGCCAGCAGTTTGAATCAGGGGAGGTTGAGAGGCTACACCTTC
CDR3: CASSLNQGRLRGYTF

length: 16
V: TRBV9
D: TRBD2
size: .
J: TRBJ2-1
DNA: TGTGCCAGCAGCGCTGGACTAGCGGGAGGGCTAGGTGAGCAGTTCTTC
CDR3: CASSAGLAGGLGEQFF

length: 16
V: TRBV12-3/TRBV12-4
D: TRBD1
size: few
J: TRBJ2-1
DNA: TGTGCCAGCAGTTTAGCGACAGGGGCCTTAAGCAATGAGCAGTTCTTC
CDR3: CASSLATGALSNEQFF

length: 15
V: TRBV6-1
D: TRBD2
size: .
J: TRBJ2-5
DNA: TGTGCCAGCGGCCCGACTAGCGGGGGCCAAGAGACCCAGTACTTC
CDR3: CASGPTSGGQETQYF

length: 21
V: TRBV20-1
D: .
size: few
J: TRBJ2-1
DNA: TGCAGTGCTACCCCGGAGGCAGGGTCCTTAGGAATATCCGATTTTTACAATGAGCAGTTCTTC
CDR3: CSATPEAGSLGISDFYNEQFF

length: 15
V: TRBV20-1
D: TRBD2
size: many
J: TRBJ2-1
DNA: TGCAGTGCAACACGGACTAGCGGGAGTATAGGTGAGCAGTTCTTC
CDR3: CSATRTSGSIGEQFF

length: 17
V: TRBV5-1
D: TRBD1
size: few
J: TRBJ2-1
DNA: TGCGCCAGCAGCTTGTCAGGGGGATTCCCTTCCTACAATGAGCAGTTCTTC
CDR3: CASSLSGGFPSYNEQFF

length: 17
V: TRBV7-2
D: .
size: .
J: TRBJ2-7
DNA: TGTGCCAGCAGCTTAGGCTCTGGCGGAACAAACCCCTACGAGCAGTACTTC
CDR3: CASSLGSGGTNPYEQYF

length: 15
V: TRBV20-1
D: .
size: .
J: TRBJ2-3
DNA: TGCAGTGCTACATCACGGGAGATGGGAACAGATACGCAGTATTTT
CDR3: CSATSREMGTDTQYF

length: 14
V: TRBV7-2
D: .
size: few
J: TRBJ1-6
DNA: TGTGCCAGCAGCTTAGCCGGGCGGAATTCACCCCTCCACTTT
CDR3: CASSLAGRNSPLHF

length: 14
V: TRBV29-1
D: .
size: few
J: TRBJ2-4
DNA: TGCAGCGTTGAAGGGGACATTTCCAAAAACATTCAGTACTTC
CDR3: CSVEGDISKNIQYF

length: 14
V: TRBV5-1
D: .
size: few
J: TRBJ1-1
DNA: TGCGCCAGCAGCCAAGATAGCTCTAACACTGAAGCTTTCTTT
CDR3: CASSQDSSNTEAFF

length: 12
V: TRBV7-2
D: .
size: .
J: TRBJ2-1
DNA: TGTGCCAGCAGCTTGGTCAGCAATGAGCAGTTCTTC
CDR3: CASSLVSNEQFF

length: 15
V: TRBV7-2
D: .
size: .
J: TRBJ2-7
DNA: TGTGCCAGCAGCCCAATGCGGGGAGGGGGTACGAAGCAGTACTTC
CDR3: CASSPMRGGGTKQYF

length: 16
V: TRBV4-1
D: TRBD1
size: .
J: TRBJ2-7
DNA: TGCGCCAGCAGCCAAGATGACAGGGACAAATCCTACGAGCAGTACTTC
CDR3: CASSQDDRDKSYEQYF

length: 15
V: TRBV28
D: .
size: .
J: TRBJ2-7
DNA: TGTGCCTCTCATCCTACCAGGGATCTCATAGACGAGCAGTACTTC
CDR3: CASHPTRDLIDEQYF

length: 20
V: TRBV27
D: TRBD1
size: .
J: TRBJ1-4
DNA: TGTGCCAGCAGTTTTCTAAGGACAGGGTTGCCCCTCCCGGGAAATGAAAAACTGTTTTTT
CDR3: CASSFLRTGLPLPGNEKLFF

length: 14
V: TRBV19
D: TRBD1
size: few
J: TRBJ2-5
DNA: TGTGCCAGTAGCCCGGGACAGGGCGGACAGACCCAGTACTTC
CDR3: CASSPGQGGQTQYF

length: 15
V: TRBV18
D: TRBD1
size: few
J: TRBJ2-7
DNA: TGTGCCAGCTCCTCCAGACAGGGGCCCCAGGGGGAGCAGTACTTC
CDR3: CASSSRQGPQGEQYF

length: 12
V: TRBV27
D: .
size: few
J: TRBJ2-2
DNA: TGTGCCAGCAGTTTGTGGGCCGGGGAGCTGTTTTTT
CDR3: CASSLWAGELFF

length: 15
V: TRBV11-2
D: .
size: many
J: TRBJ2-6
DNA: TGTGCCAGCAGCTTAGCGGGGTCTGGGGCCAACGTCCTGACTTTC
CDR3: CASSLAGSGANVLTF

length: 15
V: TRBV4-1
D: .
size: many
J: TRBJ2-3
DNA: TGCGCCAGCAGCCAAGAGGTTTCTAGCACAGATACGCAGTATTTT
CDR3: CASSQEVSSTDTQYF

length: 18
V: TRBV4-3
D: .
size: few
J: TRBJ2-1
DNA: TGCGCCAGCAGCCAATACGAGGGGCTCACGAGCTCCTACAATGAGCAGTTCTTC
CDR3: CASSQYEGLTSSYNEQFF

length: 14
V: TRBV11-2
D: .
size: .
J: TRBJ2-7
DNA: TGTGCCAGCATGCCTGAACAGGGATTCTACGAGCAGTACTTC
CDR3: CASMPEQGFYEQYF

length: 14
V: TRBV20-1
D: TRBD2
size: few
J: TRBJ2-1
DNA: TGCAGTGCGGTTCTAGCGGGAGGAGACAATGAGCAGTTCTTC
CDR3: CSAVLAGGDNEQFF

length: 20
V: TRBV7-7
D: TRBD1
size: few
J: TRBJ2-7
DNA: TGTGCCAGCAGCTTAGAAAGAACAGGGGGCCCAGTTTTGTGGCACTACGAGCAGTACTTC
CDR3: CASSLERTGGPVLWHYEQYF